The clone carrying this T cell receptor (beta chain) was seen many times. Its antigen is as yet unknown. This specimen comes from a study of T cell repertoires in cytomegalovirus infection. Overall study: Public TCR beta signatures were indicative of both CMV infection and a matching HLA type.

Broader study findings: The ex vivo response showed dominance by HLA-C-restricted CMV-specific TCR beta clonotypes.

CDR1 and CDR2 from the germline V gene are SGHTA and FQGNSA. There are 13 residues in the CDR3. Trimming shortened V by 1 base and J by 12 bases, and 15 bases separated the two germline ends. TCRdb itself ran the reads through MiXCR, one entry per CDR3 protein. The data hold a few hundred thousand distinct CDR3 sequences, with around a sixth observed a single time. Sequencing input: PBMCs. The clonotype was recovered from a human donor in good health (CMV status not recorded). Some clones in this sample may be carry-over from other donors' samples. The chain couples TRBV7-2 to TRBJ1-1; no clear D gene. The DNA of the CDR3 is TGTGCCAGCAGCTTAGTCCTCGCTGAAAAAACTTTCTTT. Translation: CASSLVLAEKTFF. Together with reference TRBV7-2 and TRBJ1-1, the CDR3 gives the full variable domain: GAGVSQSPSNKVTEKGKDVELRCDPISGHTALYWYRQSLGQGLEFLIYFQGNSAPDKSGLPSDRFSAERTGGSVSTLTIQRTQQEDSAVYLCASSLVLAEKTFFGQGTRLTVV.